These 24 T cell receptor beta chains share one sample of origin, sequenced in a study of cytomegalovirus exposure and HLA in healthy donors. This table comes from immunoSEQ multiplex PCR, and its TCRdb copy is limited to in-frame clones, with some not included. The sample shows around 260,000 clones, 80% to 95% of them seen only once. Sequencing was performed on PBMCs. The receptors derive from a woman aged 30 to 39 in good health and CMV-seronegative.

The genes are TRBV7-3 and TRBJ2-3, with unresolved D. Trimming took off 5 bases at V and 0 bases at J, with 15 bases between the two ends. CDR3 length equals 16 residues. CDR1 is SGHTA and CDR2 is FQGTGA in the germline V gene. CDR3 amino acids: CASSLDWSYSTDTQYF. CDR3 coding DNA: TGTGCCAGCAGCCTAGACTGGTCATATAGCACAGATACGCAGTATTTT. Drawing the rest from reference TRBV7-3 and TRBJ2-3, the complete variable domain is GAGVSQTPSNKVTEKGKYVELRCDPISGHTALYWYRQSLGQGPEFLIYFQGTGAADDSGLPNDRFFAVRPEGSVSTLKIQRTERGDSAVYLCASSLDWSYSTDTQYFGPGTRLTVL.

This chain links TRBV27 with TRBJ2-2; 8 nucleotides match TRBD2. This CDR3 region has 17 residues. Trimming took 1 base from V and 7 from J; bases not matched to a gene: 11. Germline CDR1 MNHEY, CDR2 SMNVEV (reference sequence). The CDR3, as DNA: TGTGCCAGCAGTTTATATGGGACTAGTACATTAAACGGGGAGCTGTTTTTT. Its protein is CASSLYGTSTLNGELFF.

The rearrangement uses TRBV28 and TRBJ2-4, with D uncertain. Germline V gene data show CDR1 as MDHEN and CDR2 as SYDVKM. V was cut by 6 bases and J by 3 bases, with 9 bases left in between. The CDR3 has 13 residues. For the CDR3, the DNA is TGTGCCAGCAGGCCGGCAGGCAAAAACATTCAGTACTTC. This gives the protein CASRPAGKNIQYF.

The chain has TRBV7-6 and TRBJ1-1; no firm D call. Trimming shortened V by 1 base and J by 9 bases, and 12 bases separated the two germline ends. The CDR3 consists of 13 residues. Germline assignment: CDR1 SGHVS and CDR2 FNYEAQ. CDR3 loop: CASSLEAASKAFF. In DNA form, the CDR3 reads TGTGCCAGCAGCTTAGAGGCAGCTTCTAAAGCTTTCTTT.

The V and J genes are TRBV28 and TRBJ2-7; 9 nucleotides line up with TRBD1. The CDR3 has 13 residues. Germline trimming cut 8 bases from V and 3 bases from J; bases unmatched to any gene: 5. Germline CDR1 MDHEN, CDR2 SYDVKM. The CDR3 coding sequence is TGTGCCAGCGAGACAGGGGGTTACTACGAGCAGTACTTC. It translates to CASETGGYYEQYF.

Here the CDR3 reads CASSPIQGGYEQYF. CDR3 coding DNA: TGCGCCAGCAGCCCTATTCAGGGTGGGTACGAGCAGTACTTC. The genes are TRBV4-3 and TRBJ2-7; weak D call: TRBD1 (5 bases). This CDR3 is 14 amino acids long. CDR1 and CDR2 (germline): LGHNA, YSLEER. Trimming removed 4 bases from V and 4 bases from J, with 14 bases in between.

V gene TRBV5-1 combines with J gene TRBJ2-3; D remains unclear. CDR1 SGHRS and CDR2 YFSETQ come from the germline V gene. V shed 1 base and J shed 4 bases, with 7 bases lying between them. The CDR3 has 13 amino acids. The CDR3 DNA is TGCGCCAGCAGCTTGACAGATTCAGATACGCAGTATTTT. Its protein is CASSLTDSDTQYF.

The V call is TRBV5-1, the J call TRBJ1-1; possibly TRBD1 for D (5 bases). The CDR3 has 14 amino acids. V lost 7 bases and J lost 1, with 14 bases in between. Germline V lookup: CDR1 SGHRS, CDR2 YFSETQ. For the CDR3, the DNA is TGCGCCAGCGCCCCAGGGTATTGGAACACTGAAGCTTTCTTT. Translated: CASAPGYWNTEAFF.

The genes are TRBV11-3 and TRBJ2-5, with a possible D match to TRBD1 (5 bases). The CDR3 contains 14 residues. V lost 7 bases and J lost 0, with 12 bases in between. Germline CDR1 SGHNT, CDR2 YENEEA. For the CDR3, the DNA is TGTGCCAGCAACGACCAGACAGACCAAGAGACCCAGTACTTC. Protein sequence: CASNDQTDQETQYF.

This clone appeared a few times. The CDR3 spells CASSTHPWGNSYGYTF. In nucleotides, the CDR3 is TGTGCCAGCAGCACTCACCCCTGGGGAAATAGTTATGGCTACACCTTC. The chain recombines TRBV9 with TRBJ1-2; no clear D. V was clipped by 4 bases and J by 5 bases, with 21 bases between them. This CDR3 contains 16 residues. Germline V CDR1 and CDR2: SGDLS, YYNGEE.

In DNA form, the CDR3 reads TGTGCCAGCAGCCCGCTGGTGACTAGCGGGAGAGGGGGCACAGATACGCAGTATTTT. It specifies CASSPLVTSGRGGTDTQYF. The chain links TRBV13 to TRBJ2-3; TRBD2 matches at 12 bases. J was trimmed by 1 base and V by 5 bases; bases with no gene match: 13. Germline CDR1 and CDR2: PRHDT and FYEKMQ (reference sequence). The CDR3 is made up of 19 amino acids.

The chain recombines TRBV4-1 with TRBJ1-2, with D perhaps TRBD1 (5 bases). V was clipped by 1 base and J by 8 bases, with 17 bases between them. Germline values: CDR1 MGHRA, CDR2 YSYEKL. There are 15 residues in the CDR3. Here the CDR3 reads CASSQVPGGAMGYTF. The CDR3 DNA sequence: TGCGCCAGCAGCCAAGTTCCTGGAGGGGCAATGGGCTACACCTTC.

The chain has TRBV7-2 and TRBJ1-2; D not certain. From germline, CDR1 is SGHTA and CDR2 FQGNSA. V dropped 4 bases and J dropped 7 bases, with 10 bases sitting between them. CDR3 length equals 12 residues. This CDR3 is CASSSQPGGYTF. CDR3 bases: TGTGCCAGCAGCTCCCAGCCGGGTGGCTACACCTTC.

The chain employs TRBV19 and TRBJ1-2; TRBD1 aligns across 7 bases. Germline V gives CDR1 LNHDA, CDR2 SQIVND (reference sequence). CDR3 size: 14 residues. V shed 5 bases, J shed 4 bases, and the junction held 7 bases outside the gene matches. As DNA, the CDR3 is TGTGCCAGTAGTGTCGGGACAGCTACCTATGGCTACACCTTC. Protein sequence: CASSVGTATYGYTF.

The V and J genes are TRBV6-4 and TRBJ2-1, with TRBD2 identical over 8 bases. V was pared by 0 bases and J by 7 bases, with 2 bases of the junction left unmatched. The CDR3 sequence is 14 residues long. The germline CDR1 and CDR2 sequences are MRHNA and SNTAGT. CDR3 residues: CASSDSAGGNEQFF. DNA for the CDR3: TGTGCCAGCAGTGACTCGGCGGGAGGTAATGAGCAGTTCTTC.

In its sample, this clone was seen a few times. The chain couples TRBV19 to TRBJ1-2, with D hard to call. V lost 3 bases, J lost 8 bases, and 10 bases lay in between. The CDR3 is 12 residues long. From germline, CDR1 is LNHDA and CDR2 SQIVND (reference sequence). The CDR3 sequence is CASSISLGGYTF. In nucleotides, the CDR3 is TGTGCCAGTAGTATCAGTCTAGGAGGCTACACCTTC. The full variable domain, in which reference TRBV19 and TRBJ1-2 provide the parts outside the CDR3, is DGGITQSPKYLFRKEGQNVTLSCEQNLNHDAMYWYRQDPGQGLRLIYYSQIVNDFQKGDIAEGYSVSREKKESFPLTVTSAQKNPTAFYLCASSISLGGYTFGSGTRLTVV.

This clone was seen a single time. The CDR3 DNA reads TGCAGCCCAGCGCGGGGCTTCAATCAGCCCCAGCATTTT. Translation gives CSPARGFNQPQHF. This chain uses TRBV29-1 with TRBJ1-5; perhaps TRBD1 as D (5 bases). CDR1 SQVTM and CDR2 ANQGSEA come from the germline V gene. Trimming took off 8 bases at V and 3 bases at J, with 14 bases between the two ends. The CDR3 is 13 amino acids.

The chain is built from TRBV4-3 and TRBJ2-7; the D gene is possibly TRBD2 (6 bases). Trimming left V 0 bases short and J 2 bases short, with 17 bases between. In germline, CDR1 is LGHNA, CDR2 YSLEER. This CDR3 spans 17 amino acids. The CDR3 loop reads CASSQDWTGEVPYEQYF. The CDR3 coding sequence is TGCGCCAGCAGCCAAGATTGGACGGGAGAAGTCCCCTACGAGCAGTACTTC.

This chain connects TRBV2 to TRBJ1-5; D remains unclear. The CDR3 covers 12 residues. Germline CDR1 SNHLY, CDR2 FYNNEI. Trimming took 4 bases from V and 4 from J, leaving 5 bases between them. CDR3 residues: CASSAVNQPQHF. The CDR3 nucleotides read TGTGCCAGCAGTGCAGTGAATCAGCCCCAGCATTTT.

This clone came up a few times. The chain joins TRBV7-2 to TRBJ1-1; D may be TRBD1 (6 bases). CDR1 and CDR2 from the germline V gene are SGHTA and FQGNSA. The V end lost 5 bases, the J end lost 11 bases, and 18 bases lay between the germline ends. CDR3 length: 13 amino acids. The CDR3 coding sequence is TGTGCCAGCAGCAGCTCCCAGGGGCGGGGGGCTTTCTTT. Amino acids: CASSSSQGRGAFF.

The V call is TRBV9, the J call TRBJ1-2; D may be TRBD1 (5 bases). The CDR3 length is 13 residues. V dropped 1 base and J dropped 6 bases, with 10 bases sitting between them. Germline CDR1 is SGDLS and CDR2 is YYNGEE. Here the CDR3 reads CASSVRLGDGYTF. The CDR3 DNA follows: TGTGCCAGCAGCGTAAGGCTAGGGGATGGCTACACCTTC.

The chain recombines TRBV27 with TRBJ2-1, with a possible D match to TRBD2 (6 bases). Germline V gene data show CDR1 as MNHEY and CDR2 as SMNVEV (reference sequence). V was pared by 4 bases and J by 5 bases, with 9 bases between. The CDR3 loop spans 13 amino acids. The CDR3 region has the DNA TGTGCCAGCAGTTCACTAGCCGACAATGAGCAGTTCTTC. Translation: CASSSLADNEQFF.

The chain uses TRBV19 and TRBJ2-1, with a possible D match to TRBD2 (6 bases). Germline-derived CDR1 and CDR2 are LNHDA and SQIVND (reference sequence). CDR3 length: 14 residues. V dropped 5 bases and J dropped 8 bases, with 16 bases sitting between them. CDR3 in DNA: TGTGCCAGTAGTCCCGGCCCCGGGACTTATGAGCAGTTCTTC. It is translated as CASSPGPGTYEQFF.

This chain links TRBV5-6 with TRBJ2-1, with TRBD2 matching over 12 bases. CDR1 is SGHDT, CDR2 YYEEEE, per germline. The V segment lost 2 bases and the J segment 8 bases; nucleotides outside the gene matches: 8. This CDR3 comprises 16 residues. In DNA, the CDR3 is TGTGCCAGCAGCTTCGGACTAGCGGGAAAAGTCGATGAGCAGTTCTTC. Translated: CASSFGLAGKVDEQFF. The whole variable domain, remainder taken from reference TRBV5-6 and TRBJ2-1, is DAGVTQSPTHLIKTRGQQVTLRCSPKSGHDTVSWYQQALGQGPQFIFQYYEEEERQRGNFPDRFSGHQFPNYSSELNVNALLLGDSALYLCASSFGLAGKVDEQFFGPGTRLTVL.